This T cell receptor (beta chain) was found in a study of OX40 agonist ivuxolimab in advanced cancers. Trimming cost V 0 bases and J 6 bases, with 5 bases left between them. The CDR3 consists of 12 residues. Germline V gives CDR1 LGHNA, CDR2 YNFKEQ. Data came from immunoSEQ multiplex PCR; TCRdb stores just in-frame clones and leaves some out. The data show some 14,000 clones, roughly 80% seen once. Sequenced here: CD4+ or CD8+ T cells sorted from blood, sampled in a trial of the OX40 agonist ivuxolimab. The sequence was obtained from an adult with an advanced solid tumor such as melanoma, head and neck, liver or kidney cancer. This chain links TRBV4-2 with TRBJ1-1; D gene unclear. The CDR3 coding sequence is TGTGCCAGCAGCCAAGATGGAGCTGAAGCTTTCTTT. Translating it yields CASSQDGAEAFF.